These 25 T cell receptor beta chains share one sample of origin, sequenced in a study of shared clonotypes between healthy human individuals. Naive CD8 populations comprised CD45RO-negative cells positively selected for CCR7, excluding terminally differentiated effector memory CD45RA+ cells. The protocol was immunoSEQ multiplex PCR, while the TCRdb copy is restricted to in-frame clones and leaves out a portion. Of about 2 million clones listed, roughly 94% are singletons. The specimen sequenced was naive CD8+ T cells sorted from blood. The receptor source for this set is a man younger than 30 in good health.

This clone was seen a few times. Other nucleotide sequences in the sample specify the same CDR3. The chain links TRBV27 to TRBJ2-7; 11 bases match TRBD1. The CDR3 consists of 14 residues. With V trimmed by 5 bases and J by 3 bases, 3 bases remained unmatched. The germline V gene has CDR1 MNHEY and CDR2 SMNVEV (reference sequence). The DNA of the CDR3 is TGTGCCAGCAGTCCAGGGACAGGGGGCTACGAGCAGTACTTC. Protein product: CASSPGTGGYEQYF.

The J gene is TRBJ2-7, the V gene TRBV19, with D perhaps TRBD1 (6 bases). Germline CDR1 LNHDA, CDR2 SQIVND (reference sequence). The CDR3 extends over 17 amino acids. Trimming shortened V by 5 bases and J by 3 bases, and 23 bases separated the two germline ends. Here the CDR3 DNA reads TGTGCCAGTAGTCTCCTCGGGACCGTCCAGGGGAACTACGAGCAGTACTTC. Its protein product is CASSLLGTVQGNYEQYF.

The CDR3 nucleotides are TGTGCCAGCAGCTTAGATCGGGCCGACGATGAGCAGTTCTTC. It encodes CASSLDRADDEQFF. The chain is built from TRBV11-3 and TRBJ2-1; no definite D call. Trimming left V 0 bases short and J 8 bases short, with 11 bases between. This CDR3 contains 14 residues. CDR1 and CDR2 (germline): SGHNT, YENEEA. The whole variable domain, filled in from reference TRBV11-3 and TRBJ2-1, reads EAGVVQSPRYKIIEKKQPVAFWCNPISGHNTLYWYLQNLGQGPELLIRYENEEAVDDSQLPKDRFSAERLKGVDSTLKIQPAELGDSAVYLCASSLDRADDEQFFGPGTRLTVL.

The chain carries TRBV13 and TRBJ2-7; no clear D gene. CDR3 length equals 13 residues. V gave up 5 bases and J gave up 4 bases, with 12 bases separating them. Germline CDR1 is PRHDT and CDR2 is FYEKMQ (reference sequence). CDR3 residues: CASSTRTQYEQYF. In DNA, the CDR3 is TGTGCCAGCAGCACCAGGACCCAATACGAGCAGTACTTC.

V is TRBV27 and J is TRBJ2-5; 9 bases match TRBD1. The CDR3 has 14 residues. V lost 5 bases, J lost 11 bases, and 12 bases stayed unmatched. Per germline, CDR1 MNHEY and CDR2 SMNVEV (reference sequence). CDR3: CASSPTGTGYTQYF. CDR3 coding DNA: TGTGCCAGCAGTCCCACCGGGACAGGGTATACACAGTACTTC.

The chain links TRBV5-5 to TRBJ1-1, with unresolved D. Trimming removed 4 bases from V and 5 bases from J, with 6 bases in between. The CDR3 covers 11 residues. The germline CDR1 and CDR2 sequences are SGHKS and YYEKEE (reference sequence). The CDR3: CASSALTEAFF. CDR3 sequence (DNA): TGTGCCAGCAGCGCTTTAACTGAAGCTTTCTTT.

The chain joins TRBV4-1 to TRBJ2-5, with D possibly TRBD2 on 6 matching bases. In germline, CDR1 is MGHRA, CDR2 YSYEKL. V lost 0 bases and J lost 1, with 12 bases in between. This CDR3 spans 16 amino acids. The CDR3 nucleotides are TGCGCCAGCAGCCAAGAAGCGCGGGAAGGCCAAGAGACCCAGTACTTC. Its translation: CASSQEAREGQETQYF.

This clone occurred once. The chain employs TRBV30 and TRBJ1-1; a possible D gene is TRBD1 (6 bases). Per the germline V gene, CDR1 is GTSNPN and CDR2 is SVGIG (reference sequence). The CDR3 spans 12 residues. V shed 6 bases and J shed 10 bases, with 18 bases lying between them. This chain's CDR3 is CACTTGGAVAFF. For the CDR3, the DNA is TGTGCCTGCACTACGGGGGGCGCAGTAGCTTTCTTT.

Worth noting for this clone: One end of the junction varies from germline; a read error may be responsible. Other DNA sequences in the sample encode the same CDR3. The chain employs TRBV4-1 and TRBJ2-7; 7 bases map to TRBD2. CDR1 MGHRA and CDR2 YSYEKL come from the germline V gene. The CDR3 is 16 amino acids. The CDR3 here is CASSQDLWEGRYEQYF. The CDR3, as DNA: TGCGCCAGTAGCCAAGATCTGTGGGAGGGCCGTTACGAGCAGTACTTC.

V is TRBV5-6 and J is TRBJ2-7; tentative D call: TRBD1 (6 bases). Germline V gives CDR1 SGHDT, CDR2 YYEEEE. This CDR3 spans 15 amino acids. The V and J ends lost 4 bases and 3 bases respectively, with 17 bases between them. CDR3 residues: CASSVPGQGYYEQYF. Here the CDR3 DNA reads TGTGCCAGCAGCGTCCCAGGGCAGGGGTACTACGAGCAGTACTTC.

The CDR3 nucleotides are TGTGCCAGTAGTACTCGGGACCGCGCAAGGGCAACTGAAGCTTTCTTT. It encodes CASSTRDRARATEAFF. The gene calls are TRBV19 and TRBJ1-1; perhaps TRBD1 as D (5 bases). The V gene's germline CDR1 is LNHDA and CDR2 SQIVND (reference sequence). V was shortened by 4 bases and J by 5 bases, with 20 bases between the two germline ends. This CDR3 is 16 amino acids long.

On this clone: This sample also contains other DNA sequences that code for the same CDR3. This chain uses TRBV10-2 with TRBJ2-1; 11 bases are a match to TRBD2. Losses at the gene ends were 5 bases for V and 2 bases for J; bases not matched to a gene: 2. The CDR3 runs to 15 residues. CDR1 WSHSY and CDR2 SAAADI come from the germline V gene. CDR3 amino acids: CASSLLAGAYNEQFF. Here the CDR3 DNA reads TGCGCCAGCAGTCTACTAGCGGGGGCCTACAATGAGCAGTTCTTC.

The J gene is TRBJ1-3, the V gene TRBV10-3; no reliable D call. V shed 7 bases and J shed 0 bases, with 19 bases lying between them. The CDR3 totals 17 residues. The V gene's germline CDR1 is ENHRY and CDR2 SYGVKD. The CDR3 bases are TGTGCCATCAAATTCAGCAAGGGCACGGCCTCTGGAAACACCATATATTTT. This translates into CAIKFSKGTASGNTIYF.

This clone was seen once. The V and J genes are TRBV28 and TRBJ2-7; D may be TRBD2 (6 bases). The ends were cut back, 3 bases at V and 4 bases at J, with 13 bases in the middle. From germline, CDR1 is MDHEN and CDR2 SYDVKM. The length of the CDR3 is 14 residues. The DNA of the CDR3 is TGTGCCAGCAGTTTCGTCTGGGGGGAATACGAGCAGTACTTC. This codes for CASSFVWGEYEQYF.

The chain uses TRBV7-9 and TRBJ2-7; D is ambiguous. Trimming stripped 1 base from V and 3 bases from J, with 13 bases between. Germline CDR1 SEHNR, CDR2 FQNEAQ (reference sequence). This CDR3 region has 15 residues. CDR3 sequence: CASSLGGPTVYEQYF. The CDR3 region has the DNA TGTGCCAGCAGCTTAGGTGGGCCAACCGTCTACGAGCAGTACTTC. Together with reference TRBV7-9 and TRBJ2-7, the CDR3 gives the full variable domain: DTGVSQNPRHKITKRGQNVTFRCDPISEHNRLYWYRQTLGQGPEFLTYFQNEAQLEKSRLLSDRFSAERPKGSFSTLEIQRTEQGDSAMYLCASSLGGPTVYEQYFGPGTRLTVT.

V and J are TRBV6-5 and TRBJ2-7; 8 bases are shared with TRBD1. This CDR3 region has 15 residues. CDR1 is MNHEY and CDR2 is SVGAGI in the germline V gene. V shed 5 bases, J shed 0 bases, and the junction held 6 bases outside the gene matches. The CDR3 DNA reads TGTGCCAGCAGTAGGGGACAGGTTGTCTCCTACGAGCAGTACTTC. Amino acids: CASSRGQVVSYEQYF.

The J gene is TRBJ2-7, the V gene TRBV18; D not certain. The CDR3 consists of 13 residues. V was shortened by 3 bases and J by 1 base, with 7 bases between the two germline ends. The germline CDR1 and CDR2 sequences are KGHSH and LQKENI. As DNA, the CDR3 is TGTGCCAGCTCACCGCCGGCTTCCTACGAGCAGTACTTC. Amino acid sequence: CASSPPASYEQYF.

A remark on this clone: Other nucleotide sequences in the sample specify the same CDR3. The CDR3 protein is CASSEALQAGSYEQYF. In DNA, the CDR3 is TGTGCCAGCAGTGAAGCGCTTCAGGCAGGGTCCTACGAGCAGTACTTC. This sequence joins TRBV6-1 and TRBJ2-7; tentative D call: TRBD1 (5 bases). The CDR3 sequence is 16 residues long. V lost 0 bases and J lost 1, with 13 bases in between. Germline lookup yields CDR1 MNHNS and CDR2 SASEGT.

Of note for this clone: The same CDR3 can be traced to other DNA sequences in this sample. This chain uses TRBV7-9 with TRBJ2-3; D possibly matches TRBD1 or TRBD2 (5 bases each). V lost 1 base, J lost 0 bases, and 5 bases lay in between. The CDR3 runs to 14 residues. CDR1 and CDR2 (germline): SEHNR, FQNEAQ (reference sequence). The CDR3: CASSLGDSTDTQYF. The CDR3 DNA reads as TGTGCCAGCAGCTTAGGGGACAGCACAGATACGCAGTATTTT. The full variable domain, with the rest looked up from reference TRBV7-9 and TRBJ2-3, is DTGVSQNPRHKITKRGQNVTFRCDPISEHNRLYWYRQTLGQGPEFLTYFQNEAQLEKSRLLSDRFSAERPKGSFSTLEIQRTEQGDSAMYLCASSLGDSTDTQYFGPGTRLTVL.

In this sample, this clone turned up once. The chain is built from TRBV27 and TRBJ2-6; D remains unclear. Germline values: CDR1 MNHEY, CDR2 SMNVEV (reference sequence). CDR3 size: 12 residues. Trimming took 6 bases from V and 3 from J, leaving 3 bases between them. CDR3 region: CASRDGANVLTF. The CDR3 DNA follows: TGTGCCAGCAGGGATGGGGCCAACGTCCTGACTTTC.

This chain joins TRBV25-1 and TRBJ2-2, with D uncertain. Trimming took off 8 bases at V and 6 bases at J, with 7 bases between the two ends. This CDR3 spans 11 amino acids. Germline loops: CDR1 MGHDK, CDR2 SYGVNS. The CDR3 coding sequence is TGTGCCAGCGGGCGCGCCGGGGAGCTGTTTTTT. Translating it yields CASGRAGELFF. Looking up the rest from reference TRBV25-1 and TRBJ2-2 gives the full variable domain: EADIYQTPRYLVIGTGKKITLECSQTMGHDKMYWYQQDPGMELHLIHYSYGVNSTEKGDLSSESTVSRIRTEHFPLTLESARPSHTSQYLCASGRAGELFFGEGSRLTVL.

CDR3 protein: CASAPGNTGELFF. The DNA of the CDR3 is TGTGCCAGCGCTCCGGGGAACACCGGGGAGCTGTTTTTT. This rearrangement joins TRBV7-3 to TRBJ2-2; D not resolved. V was shortened by 8 bases and J by 1 base, with 8 bases between the two germline ends. The CDR3 contains 13 residues. Germline values: CDR1 SGHTA, CDR2 FQGTGA.

The chain combines TRBV5-3 with TRBJ2-1; TRBD2 matches at 7 bases. TRBV5-3 counts as an open reading frame of uncertain function. The length of the CDR3 is 13 residues. The V and J ends lost 10 bases and 8 bases, in that order; junction bases with no gene match: 12. CDR3 residues: CAGCPRESHEQFF. In nucleotides, the CDR3 is TGTGCCGGGTGCCCGCGGGAGAGTCATGAGCAGTTCTTC.

With respect to this clone: The same CDR3 also results from other DNA sequences found in this sample. V gene TRBV5-4 combines with J gene TRBJ2-7; D is undetermined. V shed 3 bases and J shed 6 bases, with 7 bases lying between them. This CDR3 comprises 11 residues. CDR1 and CDR2 from the germline V gene are SGHNT and YYREEE (reference sequence). The CDR3 coding sequence is TGTGCCAGCAGCTCCTTGAGCGAGCAGTACTTC. As protein: CASSSLSEQYF.

The J gene is TRBJ1-1, the V gene TRBV2; D remains unclear. The CDR3 has 13 amino acids. V lost 4 bases and J 1 base, leaving 7 bases between the germline ends. CDR1 is SNHLY, CDR2 FYNNEI, per germline. DNA for the CDR3: TGTGCCAGCAGTGCGGACCCGAACACTGAAGCTTTCTTT. It specifies CASSADPNTEAFF.